This TCR beta chain was identified during a study of CD8 T cells in ankylosing spondylitis. Findings of the study overall: Reactive arthritis synovial fluid and blood were previously reported to contain some motif variants. It was reported that disease-linked clones were significantly enriched in matched ankylosing spondylitis synovial fluid.

Trimming stripped 5 bases from V and 1 base from J, with 8 bases between. Per the germline V gene, CDR1 is SGHTA and CDR2 is FQGNSA. The CDR3 length is 13 residues. This clonotype was recorded many times. Its cognate antigen is unknown. Libraries of TCR beta came from quantitative 5'-RACE with molecular barcodes. MiXCR was run by TCRdb on the 5' RACE reads, yielding one entry per CDR3 protein. The profile shows about 240,000 distinct CDR3 sequences, roughly 8.6% of them singletons. The specimen was blood, either unsorted or a sorted T cell fraction (not recorded which). The receptor's source is a male donor with ankylosing spondylitis or in good health (not recorded which). The rearrangement links TRBV7-2 to TRBJ1-1, with D possibly TRBD1 on 5 matching bases. The CDR3 DNA reads TGTGCCAGCAGCCCTCAGGGGAACACTGAAGCTTTCTTT. Its translation is CASSPQGNTEAFF. The full variable domain, its missing parts supplied by reference TRBV7-2 and TRBJ1-1, is GAGVSQSPSNKVTEKGKDVELRCDPISGHTALYWYRQSLGQGLEFLIYFQGNSAPDKSGLPSDRFSAERTGGSVSTLTIQRTQQEDSAVYLCASSPQGNTEAFFGQGTRLTVV.